This TCR beta chain was recovered during a study of T-cell reconstitution after alpha-beta-depleted transplantation in children. The germline V gene has CDR1 SGHNT and CDR2 YYREEE (reference sequence). The CDR3 extends over 16 amino acids. The V gene end was trimmed by 4 bases and the J gene end by 4 bases; junction bases not matched to a gene: 12. General study findings and limits: Expanded graft clones numbering several hundred reportedly gave rise to alpha-beta T cells about two months after transplant. T-cell counts and diversity were attributed mostly to newly produced T cells one year after transplant.

Unique molecular identifiers were incorporated when the TCRbeta library was constructed. Using its own MiXCR run on the PCR reads, TCRdb lists one record per CDR3 protein. The data contain about a million distinct CDR3 sequences, about 29% of them singletons. A word on this clonotype: The antigen is unknown.

The starting material was PBMCs, mostly from graft donor cells, obtained 360 days after TCRalphabeta/CD19-depleted stem cell transplant. The chain links TRBV5-4 to TRBJ1-1, with TRBD1 matching over 8 bases. The receptor was derived from a boy under three years old who had a stem cell transplant for SCID, so the T cells may come from the graft donor. CDR3 in DNA: TGTGCCAGCAGCCGGGCCACAGGGGGAAAGGGCACTGAAGCTTTCTTT. Amino acid sequence: CASSRATGGKGTEAFF.